This TCR beta chain was recorded in a study of blood T cell repertoires in COVID-19. Across the study: The analysed material was cDNA or gDNA that came from T cells, B-cell-depleted T cells, or PBMCs.

Repertoires were generated with immunoSEQ multiplex PCR, while TCRdb's copy carries only in-frame clones and drops some. The sample carries around 35,000 clones, 70% to 90% recorded once. Germline V CDR1 and CDR2: MDHEN, SYDVKM. The length of the CDR3 is 14 residues. V dropped 5 bases and J dropped 4; count of bases not matched to a gene: 7. Material: peripheral blood. This clonotype was obtained from a human donor in a cohort sampled during active COVID-19. V gene TRBV28 combines with J gene TRBJ1-2; 7 bases match TRBD1. The CDR3 here is CASSPGDSSYGYTF. The CDR3 DNA sequence: TGTGCCAGCAGTCCTGGGGACAGCAGCTATGGCTACACCTTC.